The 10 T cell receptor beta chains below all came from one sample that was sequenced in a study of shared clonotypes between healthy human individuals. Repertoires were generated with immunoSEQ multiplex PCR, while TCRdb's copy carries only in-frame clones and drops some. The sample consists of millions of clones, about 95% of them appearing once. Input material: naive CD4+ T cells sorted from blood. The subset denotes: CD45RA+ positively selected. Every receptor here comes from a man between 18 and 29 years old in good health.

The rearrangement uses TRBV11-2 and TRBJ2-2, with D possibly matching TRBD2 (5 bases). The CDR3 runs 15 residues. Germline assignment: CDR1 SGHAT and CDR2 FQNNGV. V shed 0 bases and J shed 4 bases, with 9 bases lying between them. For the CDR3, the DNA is TGTGCCAGCAGCTTAGATCCGAGCGGCACCGGGGAGCTGTTTTTT. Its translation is CASSLDPSGTGELFF.

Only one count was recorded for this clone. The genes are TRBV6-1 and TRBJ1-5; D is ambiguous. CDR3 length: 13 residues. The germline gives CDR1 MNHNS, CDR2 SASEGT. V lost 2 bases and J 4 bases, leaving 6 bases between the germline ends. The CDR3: CASSEMGNQPQHF. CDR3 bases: TGTGCCAGCAGTGAAATGGGGAATCAGCCCCAGCATTTT.

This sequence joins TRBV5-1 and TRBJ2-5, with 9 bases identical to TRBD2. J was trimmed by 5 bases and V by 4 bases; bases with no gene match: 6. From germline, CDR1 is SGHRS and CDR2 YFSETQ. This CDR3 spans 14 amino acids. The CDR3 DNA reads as TGCGCCAGCAGCGTGCTAGCGGGAAGGGAGACCCAGTACTTC. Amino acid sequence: CASSVLAGRETQYF.

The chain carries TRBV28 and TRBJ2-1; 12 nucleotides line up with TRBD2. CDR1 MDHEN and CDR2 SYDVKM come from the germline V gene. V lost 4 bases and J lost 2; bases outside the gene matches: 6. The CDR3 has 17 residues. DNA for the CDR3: TGTGCCAGCAGTTCCCGGACTAGCGGGGCCGCCTACAATGAGCAGTTCTTC. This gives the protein CASSSRTSGAAYNEQFF.

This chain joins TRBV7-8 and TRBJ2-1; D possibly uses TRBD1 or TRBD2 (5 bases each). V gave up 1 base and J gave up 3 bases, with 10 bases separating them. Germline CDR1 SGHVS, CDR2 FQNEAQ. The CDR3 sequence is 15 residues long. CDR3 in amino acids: CASSLGGTGYNEQFF. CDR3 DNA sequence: TGTGCCAGCAGCTTAGGAGGGACGGGCTACAATGAGCAGTTCTTC.

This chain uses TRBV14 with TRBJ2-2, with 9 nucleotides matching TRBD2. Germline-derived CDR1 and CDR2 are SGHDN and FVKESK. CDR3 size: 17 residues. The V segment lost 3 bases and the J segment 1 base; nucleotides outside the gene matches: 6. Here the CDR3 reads CASSHYSGRENTGELFF. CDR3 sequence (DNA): TGTGCCAGCAGCCATTATAGCGGGAGAGAGAACACCGGGGAGCTGTTTTTT.

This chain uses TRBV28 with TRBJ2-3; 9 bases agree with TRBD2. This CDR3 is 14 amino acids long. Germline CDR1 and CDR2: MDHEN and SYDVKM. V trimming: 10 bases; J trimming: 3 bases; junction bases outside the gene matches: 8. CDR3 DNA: TGTGCCACCGGCGGGGGGGCTCGAACAGATACGCAGTATTTT. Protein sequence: CATGGGARTDTQYF. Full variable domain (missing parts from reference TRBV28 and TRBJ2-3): DVKVTQSSRYLVKRTGEKVFLECVQDMDHENMFWYRQDPGLGLRLIYFSYDVKMKEKGDIPEGYSVSREKKERFSLILESASTNQTSMYLCATGGGARTDTQYFGPGTRLTVL.

Written as DNA, the CDR3 is TGTGCCTGGAGTGCAGGTCCTAATGAAAAACTGTTTTTT. This translates into CAWSAGPNEKLFF. The rearrangement uses TRBV30 and TRBJ1-4; D is uncertain. The CDR3 is made up of 13 amino acids. Germline V CDR1 and CDR2: GTSNPN, SVGIG (reference sequence). With 1 base removed from V and 3 bases from J, the gap between germline ends came to 6 bases.

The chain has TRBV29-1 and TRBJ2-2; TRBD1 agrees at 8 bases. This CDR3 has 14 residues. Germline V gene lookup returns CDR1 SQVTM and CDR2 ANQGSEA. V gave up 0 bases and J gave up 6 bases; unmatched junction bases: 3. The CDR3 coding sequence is TGCAGCGTTGAAGATCACAGGGGGGCCGGGGAGCTGTTTTTT. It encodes CSVEDHRGAGELFF.

The CDR3 here is CASRQTTEAFF. CDR3 DNA: TGTGCCAGTCGTCAAACCACTGAAGCTTTCTTT. The V and J genes are TRBV19 and TRBJ1-1; no definite D call. The CDR3 is made up of 11 amino acids. Germline CDR1 and CDR2: LNHDA and SQIVND (reference sequence). Trimming pared 8 bases from V and 4 bases from J, leaving 8 bases between. The variable domain in full, completed from reference TRBV19 and TRBJ1-1, reads DGGITQSPKYLFRKEGQNVTLSCEQNLNHDAMYWYRQDPGQGLRLIYYSQIVNDFQKGDIAEGYSVSREKKESFPLTVTSAQKNPTAFYLCASRQTTEAFFGQGTRLTVV.